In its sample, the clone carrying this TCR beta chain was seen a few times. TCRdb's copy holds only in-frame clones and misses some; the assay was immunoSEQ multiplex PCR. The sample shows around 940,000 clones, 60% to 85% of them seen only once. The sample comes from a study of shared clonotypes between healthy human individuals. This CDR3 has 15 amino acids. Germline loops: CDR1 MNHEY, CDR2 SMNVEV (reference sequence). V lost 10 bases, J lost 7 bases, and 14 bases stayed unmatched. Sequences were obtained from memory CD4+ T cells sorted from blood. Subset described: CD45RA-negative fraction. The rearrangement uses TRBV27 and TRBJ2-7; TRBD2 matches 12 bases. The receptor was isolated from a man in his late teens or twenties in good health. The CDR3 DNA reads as TGTGCCACCAGACTAGCGGGAGTATCTTCGGGGGAGCAGTACTTC. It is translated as CATRLAGVSSGEQYF.